This T cell receptor (beta chain) came from a study of blood T cells in healthy people across ages. Investigators took about 9.2 milliliters of peripheral blood from every donor. A sample-barcoded 5' primer and a J-beta primer mix were used in a second PCR of about 7 to 11 cycles. TCRdb re-called the 5' RACE reads with MiXCR, one entry per CDR3 protein. The sample holds 1 million or so distinct CDR3 sequences, approximately 25% seen once. The sample also formed part of further work on T cells of mothers and their children. That study reports: cDNA synthesis used all extracted RNA, roughly 1.5 ug per 15 ul.

Source material: blood. The sequence derives from a girl under 10 years old in good health.

CDR3 sequence reads: CASSYDDSYGYTF. CDR3 sequence (DNA): TGTGCCAGCAGTTATGATGACAGCTATGGCTACACCTTC. The chain uses TRBV11-3 and TRBJ1-2; TRBD1 is a possible D gene (5 bases). The V end lost 6 bases, the J end lost 4 bases, and 12 bases lay between the germline ends. The CDR3 is 13 amino acids. Germline V gene sequence: CDR1 SGHNT, CDR2 YENEEA.